The clone carrying this T cell receptor beta chain turned up a few times. Its antigen is not identified. This CDR3 is 17 amino acids long. Germline values: CDR1 SGHDN, CDR2 FVKESK. V was shortened by 1 base and J by 2 bases, with 18 bases between the two germline ends. The record originates from a study of shared clonotypes between healthy human individuals. Roughly 30,000 T cell genomes (around 200 ng DNA) went into each sorted-subset replicate. The data were produced by immunoSEQ multiplex PCR, yet TCRdb's version contains in-frame clones alone and is incomplete. The table has about 1 million clones, under 80% seen once. Study-wide results and limits: The rarefaction results pointed to incomplete sorted-subset sequencing despite large depth.

Sequenced input: memory CD4+ T cells sorted from blood. The subset is: CD45RA-negative fraction. This clonotype originated in a young man in good health. This chain joins TRBV14 and TRBJ2-7; a weak D match, TRBD1 (5 bases). The CDR3, as DNA: TGTGCCAGCAGCCAAGGTTCCGGCAGGGCTCCCGCCTACGAGCAGTACTTC. It codes for CASSQGSGRAPAYEQYF.